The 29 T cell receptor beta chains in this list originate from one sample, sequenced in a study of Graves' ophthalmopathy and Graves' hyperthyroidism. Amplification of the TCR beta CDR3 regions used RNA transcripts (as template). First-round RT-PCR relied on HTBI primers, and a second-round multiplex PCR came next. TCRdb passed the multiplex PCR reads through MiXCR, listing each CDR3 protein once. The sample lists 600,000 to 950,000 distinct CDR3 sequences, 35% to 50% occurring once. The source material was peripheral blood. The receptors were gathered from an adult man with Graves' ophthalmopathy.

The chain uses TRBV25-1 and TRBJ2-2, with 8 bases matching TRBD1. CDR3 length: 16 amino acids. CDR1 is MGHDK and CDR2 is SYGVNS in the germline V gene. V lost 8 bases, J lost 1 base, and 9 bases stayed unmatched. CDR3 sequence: CASGGMGQENTGELFF. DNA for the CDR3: TGTGCCAGCGGGGGGATGGGACAGGAGAACACCGGGGAGCTGTTTTTT.

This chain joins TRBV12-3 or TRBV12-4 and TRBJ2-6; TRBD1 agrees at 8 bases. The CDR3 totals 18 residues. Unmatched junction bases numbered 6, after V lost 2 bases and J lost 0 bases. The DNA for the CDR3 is TGTGCCAGCAGTTTAATCAGGGGGCCGGACTCTGGGGCCAACGTCCTGACTTTC. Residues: CASSLIRGPDSGANVLTF.

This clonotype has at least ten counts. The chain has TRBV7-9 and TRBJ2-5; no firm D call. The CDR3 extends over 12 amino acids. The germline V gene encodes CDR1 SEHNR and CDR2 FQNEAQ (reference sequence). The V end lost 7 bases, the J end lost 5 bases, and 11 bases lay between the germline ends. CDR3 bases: TGTGCCAGCACCGCGGTGGCGGAGACCCAGTACTTC. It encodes CASTAVAETQYF. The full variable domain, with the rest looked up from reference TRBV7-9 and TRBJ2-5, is DTGVSQNPRHKITKRGQNVTFRCDPISEHNRLYWYRQTLGQGPEFLTYFQNEAQLEKSRLLSDRFSAERPKGSFSTLEIQRTEQGDSAMYLCASTAVAETQYFGPGTRLLVL.

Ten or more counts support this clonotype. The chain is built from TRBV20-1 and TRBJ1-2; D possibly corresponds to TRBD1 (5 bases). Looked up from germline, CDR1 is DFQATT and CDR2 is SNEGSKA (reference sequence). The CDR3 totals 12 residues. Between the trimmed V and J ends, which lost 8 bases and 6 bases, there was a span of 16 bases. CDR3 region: CSPHGGWNGYTF. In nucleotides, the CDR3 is TGCAGTCCCCATGGGGGTTGGAATGGCTACACCTTC.

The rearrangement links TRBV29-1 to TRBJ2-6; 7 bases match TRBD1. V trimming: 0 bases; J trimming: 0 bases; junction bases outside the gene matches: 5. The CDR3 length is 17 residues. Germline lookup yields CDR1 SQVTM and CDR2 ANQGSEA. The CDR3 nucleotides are TGCAGCGTTGAAGATACAGGGGTCATCTCTGGGGCCAACGTCCTGACTTTC. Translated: CSVEDTGVISGANVLTF.

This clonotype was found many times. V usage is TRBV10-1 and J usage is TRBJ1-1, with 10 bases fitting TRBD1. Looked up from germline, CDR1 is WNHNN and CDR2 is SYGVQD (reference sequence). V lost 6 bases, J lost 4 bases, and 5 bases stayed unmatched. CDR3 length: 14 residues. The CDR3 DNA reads TGCGCCAGCAGCCCGGGACAGGGGTTCACTGAAGCTTTCTTT. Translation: CASSPGQGFTEAFF.

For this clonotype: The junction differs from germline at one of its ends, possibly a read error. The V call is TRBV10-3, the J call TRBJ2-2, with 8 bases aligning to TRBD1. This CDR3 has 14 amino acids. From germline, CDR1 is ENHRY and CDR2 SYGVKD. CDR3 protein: CASSSTGESGELFF. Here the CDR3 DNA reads TGTGCCAGCAGTTCGACAGGGGAGTCCGGGGAGCTGTTTTTT.

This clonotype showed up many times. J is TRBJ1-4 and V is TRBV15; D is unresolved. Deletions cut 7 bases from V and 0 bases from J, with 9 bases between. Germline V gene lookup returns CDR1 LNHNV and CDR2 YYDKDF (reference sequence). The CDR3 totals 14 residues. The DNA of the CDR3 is TGTGCCACCAAGGCCAGCCCAACTAATGAAAAACTGTTTTTT. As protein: CATKASPTNEKLFF.

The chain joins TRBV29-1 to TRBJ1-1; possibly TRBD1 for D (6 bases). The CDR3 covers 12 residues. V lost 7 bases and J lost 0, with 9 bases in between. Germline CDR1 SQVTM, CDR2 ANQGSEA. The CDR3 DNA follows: TGCAGCGCTGGGGGCCTGAACACTGAAGCTTTCTTT. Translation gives CSAGGLNTEAFF.

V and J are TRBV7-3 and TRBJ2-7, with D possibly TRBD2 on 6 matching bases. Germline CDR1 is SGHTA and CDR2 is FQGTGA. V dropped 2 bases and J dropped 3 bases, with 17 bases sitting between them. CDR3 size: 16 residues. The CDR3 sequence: CASSLAGHVADYEQYF. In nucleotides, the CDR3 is TGTGCCAGCAGCTTAGCGGGGCACGTAGCGGACTACGAGCAGTACTTC.

This CDR3 reads CSAATGTRTEAFF. In DNA, the CDR3 is TGCAGCGCGGCCACGGGGACGAGGACTGAAGCTTTCTTT. This sequence joins TRBV29-1 and TRBJ1-1; tentative D call: TRBD1 (5 bases). Germline V gene sequence: CDR1 SQVTM, CDR2 ANQGSEA. The CDR3 loop spans 13 amino acids. V lost 7 bases and J 5 bases, leaving 17 bases between the germline ends. Using reference TRBV29-1 and TRBJ1-1 for the parts outside the CDR3, the full variable domain is SAVISQKPSRDICQRGTSLTIQCQVDSQVTMMFWYRQQPGQSLTLIATANQGSEATYESGFVIDKFPISRPNLTFSTLTVSNMSPEDSSIYLCSAATGTRTEAFFGQGTRLTVV.

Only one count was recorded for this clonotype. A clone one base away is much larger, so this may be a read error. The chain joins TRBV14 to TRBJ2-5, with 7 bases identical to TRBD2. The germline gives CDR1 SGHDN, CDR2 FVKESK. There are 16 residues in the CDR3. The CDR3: CASSQDLGGIQETQDF. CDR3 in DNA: TGTGCCAGCAGCCAAGACTTGGGAGGGATCCAAGAGACCCAGGACTTC.

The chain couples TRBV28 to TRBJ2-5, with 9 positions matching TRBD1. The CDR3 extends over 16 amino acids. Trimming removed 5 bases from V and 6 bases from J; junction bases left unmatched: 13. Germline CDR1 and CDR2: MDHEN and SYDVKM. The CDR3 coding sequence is TGTGCCAGCAGTACTTCCGGGACAGGGTACGGTCAGACCCAGTACTTC. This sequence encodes CASSTSGTGYGQTQYF.

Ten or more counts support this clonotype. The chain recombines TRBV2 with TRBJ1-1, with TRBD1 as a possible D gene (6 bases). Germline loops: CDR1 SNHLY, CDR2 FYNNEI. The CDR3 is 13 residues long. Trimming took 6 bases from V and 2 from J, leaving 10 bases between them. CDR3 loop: CASRTGHNTEAFF. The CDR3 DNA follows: TGTGCCAGCAGAACGGGACACAACACTGAAGCTTTCTTT.

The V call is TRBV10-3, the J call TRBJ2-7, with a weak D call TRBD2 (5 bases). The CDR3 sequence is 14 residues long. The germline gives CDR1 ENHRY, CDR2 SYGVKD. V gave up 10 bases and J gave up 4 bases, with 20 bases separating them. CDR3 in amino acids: CASSWGAAHYEQYF. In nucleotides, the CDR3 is TGTGCCAGCAGCTGGGGAGCGGCCCATTACGAGCAGTACTTC.

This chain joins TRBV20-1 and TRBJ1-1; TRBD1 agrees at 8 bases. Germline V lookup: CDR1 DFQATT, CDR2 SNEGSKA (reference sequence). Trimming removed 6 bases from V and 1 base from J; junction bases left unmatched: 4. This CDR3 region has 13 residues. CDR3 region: CSAQQGGNTEAFF. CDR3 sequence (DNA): TGCAGTGCGCAACAGGGGGGGAACACTGAAGCTTTCTTT.

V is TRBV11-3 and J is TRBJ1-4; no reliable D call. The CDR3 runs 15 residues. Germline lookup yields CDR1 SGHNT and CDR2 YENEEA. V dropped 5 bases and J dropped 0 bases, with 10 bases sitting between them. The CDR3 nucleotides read TGTGCCAGCAGCCCGGGGTTCGCAACTAATGAAAAACTGTTTTTT. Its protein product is CASSPGFATNEKLFF. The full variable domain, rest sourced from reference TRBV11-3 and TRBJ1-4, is EAGVVQSPRYKIIEKKQPVAFWCNPISGHNTLYWYLQNLGQGPELLIRYENEEAVDDSQLPKDRFSAERLKGVDSTLKIQPAELGDSAVYLCASSPGFATNEKLFFGSGTQLSVL.

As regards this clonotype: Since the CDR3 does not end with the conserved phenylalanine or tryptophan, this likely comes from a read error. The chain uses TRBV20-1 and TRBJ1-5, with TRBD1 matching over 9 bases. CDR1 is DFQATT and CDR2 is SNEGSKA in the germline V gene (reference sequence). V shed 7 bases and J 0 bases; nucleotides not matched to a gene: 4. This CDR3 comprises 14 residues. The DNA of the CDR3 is TGCAGTGGTGGACAGGGGCCTAGCAATCAGCCCCAGCATGGT. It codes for CSGGQGPSNQPQHG.

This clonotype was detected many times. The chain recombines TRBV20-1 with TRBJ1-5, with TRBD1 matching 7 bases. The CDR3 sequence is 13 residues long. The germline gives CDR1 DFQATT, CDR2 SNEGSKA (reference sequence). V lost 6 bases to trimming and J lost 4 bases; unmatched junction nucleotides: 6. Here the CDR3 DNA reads TGCAGTGCCTCTGGACAGGAAAATCAGCCCCAGCATTTT. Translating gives CSASGQENQPQHF.

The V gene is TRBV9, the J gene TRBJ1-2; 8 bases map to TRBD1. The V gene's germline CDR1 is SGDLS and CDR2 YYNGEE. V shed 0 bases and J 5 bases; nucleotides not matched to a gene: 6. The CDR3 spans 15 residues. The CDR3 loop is CASSVGGRGRYGYTF. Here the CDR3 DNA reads TGTGCCAGCAGCGTAGGAGGCAGGGGGCGTTATGGCTACACCTTC.

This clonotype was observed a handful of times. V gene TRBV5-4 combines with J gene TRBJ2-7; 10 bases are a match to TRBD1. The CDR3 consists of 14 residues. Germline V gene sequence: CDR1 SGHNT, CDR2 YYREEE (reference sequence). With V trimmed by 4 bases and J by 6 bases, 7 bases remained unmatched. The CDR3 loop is CASSQPGQGSEQYF. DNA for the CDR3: TGTGCCAGCAGCCAACCGGGACAGGGGAGCGAGCAGTACTTC.

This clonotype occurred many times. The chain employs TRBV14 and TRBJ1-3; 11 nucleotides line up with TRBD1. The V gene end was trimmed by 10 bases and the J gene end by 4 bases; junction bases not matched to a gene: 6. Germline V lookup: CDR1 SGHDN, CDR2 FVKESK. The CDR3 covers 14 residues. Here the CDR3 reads CANLDRGLGNTIYF. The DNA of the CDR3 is TGTGCCAACTTGGACAGGGGGCTAGGAAACACCATATATTTT.

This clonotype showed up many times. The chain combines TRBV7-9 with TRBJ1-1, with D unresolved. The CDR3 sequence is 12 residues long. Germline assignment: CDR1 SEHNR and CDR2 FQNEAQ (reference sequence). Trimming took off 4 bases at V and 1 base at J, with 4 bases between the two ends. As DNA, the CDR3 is TGTGCCAGCAGCTGGCAGAACACTGAAGCTTTCTTT. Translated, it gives CASSWQNTEAFF.

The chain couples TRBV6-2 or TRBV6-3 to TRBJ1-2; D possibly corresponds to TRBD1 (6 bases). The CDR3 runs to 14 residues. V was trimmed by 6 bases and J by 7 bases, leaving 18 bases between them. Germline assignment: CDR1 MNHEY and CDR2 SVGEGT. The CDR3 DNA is TGTGCCAGCAGCCGCTCCAACAGGGAGAGTGGCTACACCTTC. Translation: CASSRSNRESGYTF.

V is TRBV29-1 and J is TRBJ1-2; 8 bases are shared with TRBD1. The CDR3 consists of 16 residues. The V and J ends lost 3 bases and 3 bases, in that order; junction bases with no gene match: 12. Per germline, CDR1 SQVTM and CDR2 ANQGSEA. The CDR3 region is CSVDPDRAGPDYGYTF. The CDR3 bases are TGCAGCGTTGATCCGGACAGGGCTGGGCCTGACTATGGCTACACCTTC.

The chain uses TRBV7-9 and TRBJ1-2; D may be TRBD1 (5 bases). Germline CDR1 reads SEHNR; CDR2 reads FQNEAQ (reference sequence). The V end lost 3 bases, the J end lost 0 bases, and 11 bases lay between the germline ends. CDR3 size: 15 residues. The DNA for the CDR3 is TGTGCCAGCAGCTTGGGGCAGGGTCCTAACTATGGCTACACCTTC. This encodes CASSLGQGPNYGYTF.

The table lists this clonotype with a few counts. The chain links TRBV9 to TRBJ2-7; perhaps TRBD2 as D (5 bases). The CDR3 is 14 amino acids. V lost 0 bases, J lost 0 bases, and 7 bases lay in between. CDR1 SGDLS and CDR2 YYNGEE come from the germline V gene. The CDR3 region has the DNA TGTGCCAGCAGCGTAGTCGGGGACTCCTACGAGCAGTACTTC. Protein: CASSVVGDSYEQYF.

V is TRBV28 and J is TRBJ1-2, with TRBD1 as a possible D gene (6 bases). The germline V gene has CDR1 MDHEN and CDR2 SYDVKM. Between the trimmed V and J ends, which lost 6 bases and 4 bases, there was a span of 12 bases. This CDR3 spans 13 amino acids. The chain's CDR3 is CASSLQGIYGYTF. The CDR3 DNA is TGTGCCAGCAGCCTTCAGGGGATCTATGGCTACACCTTC.

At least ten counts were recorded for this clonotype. CDR3: CASSLVRNTEAFF. In nucleotides, the CDR3 is TGTGCCAGCAGCTTAGTCAGGAACACTGAAGCTTTCTTT. This sequence joins TRBV7-2 and TRBJ1-1; D not certain. V was cut by 1 base and J by 1 base, with 4 bases left in between. Germline V gene data show CDR1 as SGHTA and CDR2 as FQGNSA. This CDR3 comprises 13 residues.